These 18 T cell receptor beta chains share one sample of origin, sequenced in a study of blood T cell repertoires in COVID-19. Method: immunoSEQ multiplex PCR; TCRdb's copy keeps in-frame clones and lacks some. The sample yields almost 20,000 clones, 79% seen once. Sequencing was carried out using peripheral blood. All receptors come from a man older than 75 with acute or convalescent COVID-19.

This clone was observed once. This chain joins TRBV18 and TRBJ1-1, with no clear D. Germline assignment: CDR1 KGHSH and CDR2 LQKENI. The CDR3 has 14 amino acids. Trimming shortened V by 4 bases and J by 4 bases, and 13 bases separated the two germline ends. The CDR3 nucleotides read TGTGCCAGCTCACGCGGTCAACGGGGCACTGAAGCTTTCTTT. It translates to CASSRGQRGTEAFF.

The chain is built from TRBV5-5 and TRBJ2-3, with TRBD2 matching 11 bases. Germline values: CDR1 SGHKS, CDR2 YYEKEE (reference sequence). Trimming removed 5 bases from V and 3 bases from J; junction bases left unmatched: 20. The CDR3 runs to 20 residues. DNA for the CDR3: TGTGCCAGCAGTCATACAAAGACTAGCGGGGTACCCGCCAAAACAGATACGCAGTATTTT. Its translation: CASSHTKTSGVPAKTDTQYF.

This clone was detected only once. The genes are TRBV6-2 or TRBV6-3 and TRBJ2-3; TRBD2 matches at 9 bases. The CDR3 length is 16 residues. J lost 2 bases, V lost 2 bases, and 5 bases had no gene match. Germline V gene data show CDR1 as MNHEY and CDR2 as SVGEGT. Here the CDR3 reads CASSYGLAGPTDTQYF. Here the CDR3 DNA reads TGTGCCAGCAGTTACGGTCTAGCGGGACCCACAGATACGCAGTATTTT.

The chain joins TRBV20-1 to TRBJ2-5, with D maybe TRBD2 (6 bases). Trimming shortened V by 3 bases and J by 4 bases, and 12 bases separated the two germline ends. The length of the CDR3 is 13 residues. CDR1 is DFQATT, CDR2 SNEGSKA, per germline (reference sequence). The CDR3 region is CSASLLAVETQYF. DNA of the CDR3: TGCAGTGCTAGTTTACTAGCTGTAGAGACCCAGTACTTC.

CDR3 loop: CASSLADRGDTEAFF. The DNA for the CDR3 is TGCGCCAGCAGCTTGGCGGACAGGGGAGACACTGAAGCTTTCTTT. The chain employs TRBV5-1 and TRBJ1-1; 9 bases are shared with TRBD1. V trimming: 0 bases; J trimming: 3 bases; junction bases outside the gene matches: 3. The CDR3 totals 15 residues. From germline, CDR1 is SGHRS and CDR2 YFSETQ.

The gene calls are TRBV19 and TRBJ1-1; tentatively, D is TRBD1 (6 bases). This CDR3 spans 15 amino acids. The germline CDR1 and CDR2 sequences are LNHDA and SQIVND (reference sequence). Deletions cut 6 bases from V and 1 base from J, with 15 bases between. CDR3 residues: CASRRAGAQNTEAFF. In DNA, the CDR3 is TGTGCCAGTAGACGGGCGGGGGCCCAGAACACTGAAGCTTTCTTT.

The chain recombines TRBV20-1 with TRBJ1-1, with no clear D. This CDR3 region has 11 residues. The V gene lost 3 bases and the J gene lost 10 bases, with 12 bases spanning the gap. The germline CDR1 and CDR2 sequences are DFQATT and SNEGSKA (reference sequence). CDR3 in amino acids: CSARDGGGAFF. The CDR3 DNA is TGCAGTGCTAGGGACGGCGGAGGAGCTTTCTTT.

The sample holds one count of this clone. The chain uses TRBV30 and TRBJ2-5; D remains unclear. Germline V gene data show CDR1 as GTSNPN and CDR2 as SVGIG (reference sequence). The ends were cut back, 0 bases at V and 4 bases at J, with 15 bases in the middle. CDR3 size: 15 residues. The CDR3 DNA sequence: TGTGCCTGGAGTGTACCATACGGTGTTACAGAGACCCAGTACTTC. It yields the protein CAWSVPYGVTETQYF. Filled out from reference TRBV30 and TRBJ2-5, the complete variable domain reads SQTIHQWPATLVQPVGSPLSLECTVEGTSNPNLYWYRQAAGRGLQLLFYSVGIGQISSEVPQNLSASRPQDRQFILSSKKLLLSDSGFYLCAWSVPYGVTETQYFGPGTRLLVL.

The chain carries TRBV6-5 and TRBJ1-4; 7 bases align to TRBD1. Germline CDR1 is MNHEY and CDR2 is SVGAGI. Losses at the gene ends were 5 bases for V and 6 bases for J; bases not matched to a gene: 9. This CDR3 has 15 amino acids. In DNA, the CDR3 is TGTGCCAGCAGTAGAACGACAGGGCCTTATGAAAAACTGTTTTTT. As protein: CASSRTTGPYEKLFF.

The chain employs TRBV30 and TRBJ1-3; D unresolved. Germline V CDR1 and CDR2: GTSNPN, SVGIG (reference sequence). This CDR3 is 14 amino acids long. V was trimmed by 0 bases and J by 2 bases, leaving 8 bases between them. CDR3 residues: CAWSVGDAGNTIYF. In DNA, the CDR3 is TGTGCCTGGAGTGTAGGAGACGCTGGAAACACCATATATTTT.

This rearrangement joins TRBV2 to TRBJ2-5; TRBD1 agrees at 12 bases. Germline V gives CDR1 SNHLY, CDR2 FYNNEI. This CDR3 contains 13 residues. V was clipped by 11 bases and J by 4 bases; unmatched bases: 5. The CDR3 DNA reads TGTGCCGGAGGGACAGGGGGCGGAGAGACCCAGTACTTC. This gives the protein CAGGTGGGETQYF.

This clone has more than one count but fewer than ten. The genes are TRBV7-2 and TRBJ1-2; possible D gene TRBD1, 6 bases. The germline gives CDR1 SGHTA, CDR2 FQGNSA. The V gene lost 5 bases and the J gene lost 8 bases, with 12 bases spanning the gap. The CDR3 extends over 12 amino acids. The CDR3 DNA sequence: TGTGCCAGCAGCACGACAGGATACGGCTACACCTTC. It encodes CASSTTGYGYTF.

CDR3 sequence (DNA): TGCGCCAGCAGCCAAGGGGCTAGCGGGAGGGCGTACGAGCAGTACTTC. Translating gives CASSQGASGRAYEQYF. The V gene is TRBV5-1, the J gene TRBJ2-7; TRBD2 aligns across 12 bases. V dropped 4 bases and J dropped 4; count of bases not matched to a gene: 9. This CDR3 comprises 16 residues. The V gene's germline CDR1 is SGHRS and CDR2 YFSETQ.

The chain links TRBV9 to TRBJ1-1, with a weak D call TRBD1 (6 bases). The V gene's germline CDR1 is SGDLS and CDR2 YYNGEE. Trimming took 0 bases from V and 4 from J, leaving 10 bases between them. This CDR3 comprises 14 residues. The CDR3 nucleotides are TGTGCCAGCAGCGTAGGTCAGGGGAGCACTGAAGCTTTCTTT. Amino acid sequence: CASSVGQGSTEAFF.

The V and J genes are TRBV7-2 and TRBJ2-1; 7 bases match TRBD1. The germline CDR1 and CDR2 sequences are SGHTA and FQGNSA. V lost 2 bases to trimming and J lost 5 bases; unmatched junction nucleotides: 6. CDR3 length: 15 residues. CDR3 loop: CASSLRPGQHNEQFF. DNA for the CDR3: TGTGCCAGCAGCTTACGACCGGGACAGCACAATGAGCAGTTCTTC.

The chain combines TRBV30 with TRBJ1-6; D ambiguous. The germline gives CDR1 GTSNPN, CDR2 SVGIG (reference sequence). The CDR3 has 13 amino acids. The V end was cut by 1 base, the J end by 5 bases, with 6 bases between. DNA for the CDR3: TGTGCCTGGAGTGAAACAGATAATTCACCCCTCCACTTT. Its translation is CAWSETDNSPLHF.

V gene TRBV10-3 combines with J gene TRBJ2-1; D may be TRBD2 (7 bases). This CDR3 comprises 15 residues. With 3 bases removed from V and 6 bases from J, the gap between germline ends came to 15 bases. Germline-derived CDR1 and CDR2 are ENHRY and SYGVKD. The CDR3 sequence: CAISEGQGRANEQFF. The CDR3 DNA follows: TGTGCCATCAGTGAAGGGCAGGGGAGGGCCAATGAGCAGTTCTTC.

The chain couples TRBV4-3 to TRBJ2-1, with TRBD2 matching 7 bases. The CDR3 is 16 amino acids. Per germline, CDR1 LGHNA and CDR2 YSLEER. The J segment lost 5 bases and the V segment lost 4 bases, leaving 11 bases of the junction unmatched. The CDR3 DNA sequence: TGCGCCAGCAGCCGACCTCGGGCTAGCGGTAACAATGAGCAGTTCTTC. Translating it yields CASSRPRASGNNEQFF.